The subject of this entry is one T cell receptor beta chain. Its target is not known. The data were taken from a study of cytomegalovirus exposure and HLA in healthy donors. Study-level results: In a later analysis, at a false discovery rate of 0.05, roughly 18,000 TCR beta sequences were associated with HLA alleles. Most subjects had HLA-A and HLA-B alleles reportedly predicted accurately by TCR beta sequences.

In the PCR, 60 Vbeta and 13 Jbeta primers were used. The assay was immunoSEQ multiplex PCR, and TCRdb's table has in-frame clones only and misses some. The profile shows roughly 110,000 clones, roughly 80% of them singletons. The CDR3 length is 12 residues. In germline, CDR1 is ENHRY, CDR2 SYGVKD. The chain is built from TRBV10-3 and TRBJ1-5; D gene ambiguous. Sequences were obtained from PBMCs. This clonotype was obtained from a man younger than 45 in good health and CMV-seropositive. The CDR3 sequence is CASSGYDQPQHF. For the CDR3, the DNA is TGTGCATCCTCGGGGTACGATCAGCCCCAGCATTTT.